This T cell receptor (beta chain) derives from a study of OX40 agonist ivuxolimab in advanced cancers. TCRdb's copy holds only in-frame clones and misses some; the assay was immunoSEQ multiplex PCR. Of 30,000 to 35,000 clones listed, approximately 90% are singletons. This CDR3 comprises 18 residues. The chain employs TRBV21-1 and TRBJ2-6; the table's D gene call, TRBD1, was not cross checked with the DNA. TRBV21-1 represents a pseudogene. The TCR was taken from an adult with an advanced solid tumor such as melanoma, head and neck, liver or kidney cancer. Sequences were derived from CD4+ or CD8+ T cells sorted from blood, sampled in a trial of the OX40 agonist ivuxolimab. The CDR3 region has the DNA TGTGCCAGCAGCAGAATAGGACAGGCTTTTACTGGGGCCAACGTCCTGACTTTC. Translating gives CASSRIGQAFTGANVLTF.